The 16 T cell receptor beta chains reported below all come from one sample, sequenced in a study of blood T cell repertoires in COVID-19. Generated by immunoSEQ multiplex PCR, the TCRdb table keeps only in-frame clones and is missing some. Of about 260,000 clones detected, 70% to 90% appear once; the ten largest clones hold 3.5% to 4.5%. Sequenced sample: peripheral blood. The receptors derive from a woman aged 40-49 years with acute or convalescent COVID-19.

The CDR3 region has the DNA TGTGCCAGCAGTCACCAAGAGATTAACACTGAAGCTTTCTTT. Encoded protein: CASSHQEINTEAFF. The chain is built from TRBV6-5 and TRBJ1-1; the D is unclear. Germline V gene lookup returns CDR1 MNHEY and CDR2 SVGAGI. Trimming removed 5 bases at V and 2 bases at J, with 12 bases between. This CDR3 comprises 14 residues.

For this clone: The sample has other DNA sequences that encode this CDR3 too. V gene TRBV18 combines with J gene TRBJ1-5, with D possibly being TRBD1 (5 bases). Trimming shortened V by 3 bases and J by 5 bases, and 11 bases separated the two germline ends. The CDR3 is 14 residues long. CDR1 is KGHSH and CDR2 is LQKENI in the germline V gene. The CDR3 loop reads CASSPGTGDQPQHF. The DNA of the CDR3 is TGTGCCAGCTCACCCGGGACTGGAGATCAGCCCCAGCATTTT. Combining the CDR3 with reference TRBV18 and TRBJ1-5 gives the whole variable domain NAGVMQNPRHLVRRRGQEARLRCSPMKGHSHVYWYRQLPEEGLKFMVYLQKENIIDESGMPKERFSAEFPKEGPSILRIQQVVRGDSAAYFCASSPGTGDQPQHFGDGTRLSIL.

The CDR3 here is CASSLELGGAYGYTF. The CDR3 DNA sequence: TGTGCCAGCAGCTTAGAACTGGGCGGGGCCTATGGCTACACCTTC. The rearrangement joins TRBV7-9 to TRBJ1-2; D is possibly TRBD1 (5 bases). The CDR3 covers 15 residues. Trimming removed 1 base from V and 4 bases from J, with 13 bases in between. Looked up from germline, CDR1 is SEHNR and CDR2 is FQNEAQ (reference sequence).

This clone was seen once. The chain carries TRBV4-1 and TRBJ2-3, with unresolved D. The CDR3 is made up of 14 amino acids. The germline gives CDR1 MGHRA, CDR2 YSYEKL. With 0 bases removed from V and 8 bases from J, the gap between germline ends came to 12 bases. CDR3 nucleotides: TGCGCCAGCAGCCAAGACCTAACTCCCGGTACGCAGTATTTT. The encoded protein is CASSQDLTPGTQYF.

The chain has TRBV25-1 and TRBJ1-1, with 7 nucleotides matching TRBD1. V was clipped by 6 bases and J by 3 bases; unmatched bases: 4. CDR3 length: 13 amino acids. The germline CDR1 and CDR2 sequences are MGHDK and SYGVNS. CDR3 nucleotide sequence: TGTGCCAGCAGACAGGGGTGGCACACTGAAGCTTTCTTT. It encodes CASRQGWHTEAFF.

The chain employs TRBV5-1 and TRBJ1-2, with TRBD1 matching 7 bases. The junction had 14 bases not matched to a gene; V was cut back by 5 bases and J by 7 bases. CDR1 and CDR2 from the germline V gene are SGHRS and YFSETQ. This CDR3 has 15 amino acids. CDR3 amino acids: CASSPATGRSGGYTF. The DNA for the CDR3 is TGCGCCAGCAGTCCCGCGACAGGGCGGTCGGGTGGCTACACCTTC.

This chain connects TRBV6-5 to TRBJ1-1; a weak D match, TRBD1 (6 bases). The CDR3 has 14 residues. Germline V gene data show CDR1 as MNHEY and CDR2 as SVGAGI. V lost 8 bases and J 4 bases, leaving 17 bases between the germline ends. The CDR3, as DNA: TGTGCCAGCCTTGGGGGGGCCTTAGGCACTGAAGCTTTCTTT. It translates to CASLGGALGTEAFF.

This clone was seen a single time. This chain connects TRBV3-1 (or the pseudogene TRBV3-2) to TRBJ2-1; TRBD1 might be the D (5 bases). The germline gives CDR1 LGHDT, CDR2 YNNKEL (reference sequence). Trimming cost V 3 bases and J 9 bases, with 18 bases left between them. The CDR3 loop spans 15 amino acids. This chain's CDR3 is CASSQEGAEVGEQFF. The CDR3 region has the DNA TGTGCCAGCAGCCAGGAAGGGGCCGAGGTGGGTGAGCAGTTCTTC.

The CDR3 DNA reads as TGTGCCAGCAGCGGCGGACAGGGGACTAATGAAAAACTGTTTTTT. Its protein product is CASSGGQGTNEKLFF. The chain is built from TRBV7-9 and TRBJ1-4; TRBD1 matches 9 bases. V shed 5 bases and J 2 bases; nucleotides not matched to a gene: 3. The CDR3 runs 15 residues. The germline CDR1 and CDR2 sequences are SEHNR and FQNEAQ (reference sequence).

The CDR3, as DNA: TGTGCCAGCAGCCATCACCGCAGGGGAAGGGACTCACCCCTCCACTTT. The encoded protein is CASSHHRRGRDSPLHF. The J gene is TRBJ1-6, the V gene TRBV11-2; tentatively, D is TRBD1 (6 bases). Trimming shortened V by 5 bases and J by 10 bases, and 21 bases separated the two germline ends. Germline-derived CDR1 and CDR2 are SGHAT and FQNNGV. The CDR3 spans 16 residues.

The chain carries TRBV19 and TRBJ1-3; a possible D gene is TRBD1 (5 bases). Trimming cost V 2 bases and J 2 bases, with 13 bases left between them. The CDR3 contains 16 residues. Germline V CDR1 and CDR2: LNHDA, SQIVND (reference sequence). The CDR3 nucleotides read TGTGCCAGTAGTATACCTTTGGCAGGGCCTGGAAACACCATATATTTT. It specifies CASSIPLAGPGNTIYF. Looking up the rest from reference TRBV19 and TRBJ1-3 gives the full variable domain: DGGITQSPKYLFRKEGQNVTLSCEQNLNHDAMYWYRQDPGQGLRLIYYSQIVNDFQKGDIAEGYSVSREKKESFPLTVTSAQKNPTAFYLCASSIPLAGPGNTIYFGEGSWLTVV.

This rearrangement joins TRBV5-1 to TRBJ1-1; weak D call: TRBD1 (5 bases). The germline V and J ends were trimmed by 4 bases and 10 bases, with 14 bases remaining between them. There are 12 residues in the CDR3. Germline loops: CDR1 SGHRS, CDR2 YFSETQ. The CDR3 reads CASSPEGYTAFF. The CDR3 DNA follows: TGCGCCAGCAGCCCGGAGGGGTATACAGCTTTCTTT.

Comment on this clone: One end of the junction does not line up with germline, which may come from a read error. The V call is TRBV9, the J call TRBJ1-1, with D maybe TRBD1 (5 bases). The CDR3 loop spans 14 amino acids. Germline CDR1 reads SGDLS; CDR2 reads YYNGEE. This CDR3 is CASGVEQANTEAFF. CDR3 bases: TGTGCCAGCGGCGTAGAACAGGCGAACACTGAAGCTTTCTTT.

This clone showed up just a few times. V and J are TRBV30 and TRBJ1-1; 10 bases are a match to TRBD1. Germline trimming cut 4 bases from V and 4 bases from J; bases unmatched to any gene: 9. From germline, CDR1 is GTSNPN and CDR2 SVGIG (reference sequence). The CDR3 is 15 residues long. CDR3 residues: CAWIKDRGLGTEAFF. In nucleotides, the CDR3 is TGTGCCTGGATAAAAGACAGGGGGCTTGGCACTGAAGCTTTCTTT.

This rearrangement joins TRBV7-9 to TRBJ2-1; D is ambiguous. The CDR3 covers 14 residues. The V end lost 1 base, the J end lost 10 bases, and 14 bases lay between the germline ends. Germline V CDR1 and CDR2: SEHNR, FQNEAQ (reference sequence). The CDR3 nucleotides are TGTGCCAGCAGCTTAGTAGGCCTAGTATTGGAGCAGTTCTTC. Protein: CASSLVGLVLEQFF.

This chain joins TRBV4-2 and TRBJ2-1; TRBD2 matches 13 bases. Germline loops: CDR1 LGHNA, CDR2 YNFKEQ. With V trimmed by 0 bases and J by 6 bases, 14 bases remained unmatched. The CDR3 length is 20 residues. The CDR3 here is CASSQDHAPILAGGGNEQFF. CDR3 DNA: TGTGCCAGCAGCCAAGATCATGCCCCGATACTAGCGGGGGGGGGCAATGAGCAGTTCTTC.